This paragraph reports one T cell receptor (beta chain). Authors of the study amplified TCR beta CDR3 regions from RNA transcripts. The TCR CDR3 was amplified in a first-round RT-PCR using the HTBI primer set. TCRdb analysed the multiplex PCR reads with MiXCR anew, one entry per CDR3 protein. The table shows hundreds of thousands of distinct CDR3 sequences, with roughly 40% occurring only once. This record comes from a study of T cells in Graves' hyperthyroidism and ophthalmopathy. Study-level background: Any treatment followed the collection of peripheral blood at initial diagnosis.

Exclusion of a patient resulted from uncontrolled infection, other autoimmune disease, pregnancy or lactation. Clinical symptoms, serum thyroxine and TRAb, thyroid ultrasound and orbital computed tomography together formed the diagnostic basis. Trimming removed 1 base at V and 6 bases at J, with 10 bases between. This CDR3 is 13 amino acids long. CDR1 is SGHTA and CDR2 is FQGNSA in the germline V gene. V usage is TRBV7-2 and J usage is TRBJ2-7; TRBD1 is a possible D gene (5 bases). This TCR was recovered from a man between 18 and 29 years old with Graves' hyperthyroidism. Material: blood. CDR3 in DNA: TGTGCCAGCAGCTTAGAGGCAGACAGCGAGCAGTACTTC. Its protein is CASSLEADSEQYF. Drawing the rest from reference TRBV7-2 and TRBJ2-7, the complete variable domain is GAGVSQSPSNKVTEKGKDVELRCDPISGHTALYWYRQSLGQGLEFLIYFQGNSAPDKSGLPSDRFSAERTGGSVSTLTIQRTQQEDSAVYLCASSLEADSEQYFGPGTRLTVT.